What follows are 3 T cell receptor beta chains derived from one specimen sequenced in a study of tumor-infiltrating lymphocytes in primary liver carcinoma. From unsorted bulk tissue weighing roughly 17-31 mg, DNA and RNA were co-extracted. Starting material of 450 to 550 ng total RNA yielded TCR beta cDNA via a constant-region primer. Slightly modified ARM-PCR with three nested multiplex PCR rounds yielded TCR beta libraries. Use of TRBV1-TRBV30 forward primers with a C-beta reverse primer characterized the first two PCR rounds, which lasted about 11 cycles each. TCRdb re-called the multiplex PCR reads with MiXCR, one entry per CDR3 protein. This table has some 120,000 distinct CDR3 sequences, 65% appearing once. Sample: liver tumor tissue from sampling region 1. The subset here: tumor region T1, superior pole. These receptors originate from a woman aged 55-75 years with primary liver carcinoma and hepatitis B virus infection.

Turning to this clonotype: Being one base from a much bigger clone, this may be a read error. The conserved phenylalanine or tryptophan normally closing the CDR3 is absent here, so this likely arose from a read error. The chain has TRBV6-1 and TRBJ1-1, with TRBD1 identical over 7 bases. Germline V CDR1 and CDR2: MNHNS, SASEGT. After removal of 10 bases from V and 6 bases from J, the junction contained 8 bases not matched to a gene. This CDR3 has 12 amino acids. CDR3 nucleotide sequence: TGTGCCAATGACAGGGTCGGGGCTGAAGCTTTCTCT. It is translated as CANDRVGAEAFS.

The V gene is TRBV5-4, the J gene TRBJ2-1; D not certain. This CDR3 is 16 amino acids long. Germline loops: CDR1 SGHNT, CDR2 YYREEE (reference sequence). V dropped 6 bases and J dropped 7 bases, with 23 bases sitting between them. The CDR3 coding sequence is TGTGCCAGCACCCGTGGCGGACCTCTTCCAAAAAATGAGCAGTTCTTC. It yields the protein CASTRGGPLPKNEQFF.

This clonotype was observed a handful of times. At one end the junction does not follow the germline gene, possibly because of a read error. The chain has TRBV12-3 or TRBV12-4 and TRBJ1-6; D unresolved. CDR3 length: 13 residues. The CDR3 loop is CACSLLLGSPLHF. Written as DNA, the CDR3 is TGTGCCTGCAGTCTCCTGTTGGGGTCACCCCTCCACTTT.